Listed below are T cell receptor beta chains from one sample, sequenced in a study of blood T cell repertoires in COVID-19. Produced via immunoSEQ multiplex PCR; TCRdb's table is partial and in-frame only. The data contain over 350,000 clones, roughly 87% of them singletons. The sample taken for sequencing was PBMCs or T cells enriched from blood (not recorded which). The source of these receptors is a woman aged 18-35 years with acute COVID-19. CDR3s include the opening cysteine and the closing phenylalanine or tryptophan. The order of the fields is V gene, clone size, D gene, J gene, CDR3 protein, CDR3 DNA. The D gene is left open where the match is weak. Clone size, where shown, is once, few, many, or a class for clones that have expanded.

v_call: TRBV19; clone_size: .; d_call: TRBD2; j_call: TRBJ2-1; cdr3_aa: CASNGGGGPPSYNEQFF; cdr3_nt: TGTGCCAGTAACGGGGGGGGAGGACCGCCCTCCTACAATGAGCAGTTCTTC
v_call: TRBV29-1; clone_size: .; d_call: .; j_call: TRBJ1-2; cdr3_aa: CSVSKPQGFGHGYTF; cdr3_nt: TGCAGCGTCTCCAAACCACAGGGTTTTGGGCATGGCTACACCTTC
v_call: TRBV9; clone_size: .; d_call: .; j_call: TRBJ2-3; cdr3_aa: CASSVELNTDTQYF; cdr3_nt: TGTGCCAGCAGCGTAGAACTGAACACAGATACGCAGTATTTT
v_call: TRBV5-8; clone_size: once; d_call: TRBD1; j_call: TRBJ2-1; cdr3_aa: CASSRGDRGNEQFF; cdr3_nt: TGTGCCAGCAGTCGTGGGGACAGGGGGAATGAGCAGTTCTTC
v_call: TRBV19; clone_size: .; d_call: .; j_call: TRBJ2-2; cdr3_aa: CAAGIPGELFF; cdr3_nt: TGTGCAGCAGGGATCCCCGGGGAGCTGTTTTTT
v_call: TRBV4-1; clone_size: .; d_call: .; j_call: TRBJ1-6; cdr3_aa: CASSQGAHYNSPLHF; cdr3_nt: TGCGCCAGCAGCCAAGGGGCCCACTATAATTCACCCCTCCACTTT
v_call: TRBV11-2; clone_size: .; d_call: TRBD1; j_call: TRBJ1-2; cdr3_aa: CASSLARLGTASNYGYTF; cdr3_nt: TGTGCCAGCAGCTTAGCGAGACTCGGGACAGCCTCTAACTATGGCTACACCTTC
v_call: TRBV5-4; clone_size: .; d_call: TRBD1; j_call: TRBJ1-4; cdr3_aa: CASSTRGRQGANEKLFF; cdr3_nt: TGTGCCAGCAGCACCCGAGGCCGACAGGGAGCTAATGAAAAACTGTTTTTT
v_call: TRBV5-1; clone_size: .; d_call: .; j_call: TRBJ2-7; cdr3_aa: CASWGDTYEQYF; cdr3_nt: TGCGCCAGCTGGGGGGATACCTACGAGCAGTACTTC
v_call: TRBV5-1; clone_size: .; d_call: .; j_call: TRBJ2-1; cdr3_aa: CASSFQGGPYNEQFF; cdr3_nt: TGCGCCAGCAGCTTTCAAGGGGGACCATACAATGAGCAGTTCTTC
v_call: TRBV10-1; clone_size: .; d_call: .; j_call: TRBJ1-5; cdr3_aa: CASSEAGREGQPQHF; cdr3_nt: TGCGCCAGCAGTGAAGCTGGCAGGGAGGGTCAGCCCCAGCATTTT
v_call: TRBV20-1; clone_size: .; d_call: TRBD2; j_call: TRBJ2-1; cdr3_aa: CSRIGGNEQFF; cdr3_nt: TGCAGTCGCATCGGGGGGAATGAGCAGTTCTTC
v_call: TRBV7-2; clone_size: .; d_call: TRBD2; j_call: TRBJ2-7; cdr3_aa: CASSEGLAGAGYEQYF; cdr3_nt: TGTGCCAGCAGCGAGGGACTAGCGGGAGCTGGGTACGAGCAGTACTTC
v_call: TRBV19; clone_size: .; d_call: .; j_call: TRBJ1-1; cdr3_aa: CASTKADGGFEAFF; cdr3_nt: TGTGCCAGTACCAAGGCGGACGGGGGTTTTGAAGCTTTCTTT
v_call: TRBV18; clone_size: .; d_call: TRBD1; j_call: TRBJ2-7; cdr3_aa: CASSPGTGFYEQYF; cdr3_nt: TGTGCCAGCTCCCCCGGGACAGGGTTTTACGAGCAGTACTTC
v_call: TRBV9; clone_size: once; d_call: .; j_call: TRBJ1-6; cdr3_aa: CASSVEQNNSPLHF; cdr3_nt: TGTGCCAGCAGCGTAGAACAGAATAATTCACCCCTCCACTTT
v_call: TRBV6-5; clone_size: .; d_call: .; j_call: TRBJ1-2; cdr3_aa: CASTSDWNYGYTF; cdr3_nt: TGTGCCAGCACTTCGGACTGGAACTATGGCTACACCTTC
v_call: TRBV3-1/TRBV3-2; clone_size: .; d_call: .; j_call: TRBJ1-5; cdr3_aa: CASSHGGSNQPQHF; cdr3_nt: TGTGCCAGCAGCCATGGGGGGAGCAATCAGCCCCAGCATTTT
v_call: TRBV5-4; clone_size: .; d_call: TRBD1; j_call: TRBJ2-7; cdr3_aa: CASSTSDRVTLPGEQYF; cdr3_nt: TGTGCCAGCAGCACTTCTGACAGGGTCACCCTCCCTGGGGAGCAGTACTTC
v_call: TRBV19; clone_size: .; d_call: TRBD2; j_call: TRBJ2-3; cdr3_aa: CASSPLLAGGSTDTQYF; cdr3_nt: TGTGCCAGTAGTCCCCTATTAGCGGGAGGGTCAACAGATACGCAGTATTTT
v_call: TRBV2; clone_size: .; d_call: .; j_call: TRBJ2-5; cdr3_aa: CASSDPPGETQYF; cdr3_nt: TGTGCCAGCAGTGACCCCCCCGGGGAGACCCAGTACTTC
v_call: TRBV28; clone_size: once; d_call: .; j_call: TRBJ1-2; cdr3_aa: CASRYPGHNYGYTF; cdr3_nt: TGTGCCAGCAGATATCCCGGACATAACTATGGCTACACCTTC
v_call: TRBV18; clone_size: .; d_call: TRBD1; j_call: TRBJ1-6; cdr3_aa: CASSQRDRSSYNSPLHF; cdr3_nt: TGTGCCAGCTCTCAACGGGACAGGAGCTCCTATAATTCACCCCTCCACTTT
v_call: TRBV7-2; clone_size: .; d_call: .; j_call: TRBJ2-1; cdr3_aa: CASSRLNYNEQFF; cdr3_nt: TGTGCCAGCAGCCGGTTGAACTATAATGAGCAGTTCTTC
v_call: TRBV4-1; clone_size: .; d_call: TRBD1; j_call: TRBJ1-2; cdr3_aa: CASSQDHRGNGYTF; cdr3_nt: TGCGCCAGCAGCCAAGATCACAGGGGCAATGGCTACACCTTC